This is a list of T cell receptor beta chains from one sample in a study of response to subunit inactivated influenza vaccine. TCRdb independently ran MiXCR on the RT-PCR reads; one entry per CDR3 protein. The sample holds hundreds of thousands of distinct CDR3 sequences; about 18% are singletons and the top ten take 9.5% to 13%. Sequencing was performed on PBMCs from blood, taken 5 to 6 days after vaccination. The receptors originated from a man aged 50-60 years who received an inactivated influenza vaccine. Both conserved end residues are part of each CDR3. D genes are given only for firm matches. Clone size appears in some rows only: once, few, many, or a class for an expanded clone.

>.|TRBV11-2|TRBJ2-3|.
CASSHHPYSSTDTQYF
TGTGCCAGCAGCCACCACCCTTACAGCAGCACAGATACGCAGTATTTT
>.|TRBV9|TRBJ2-7|.
CASSVEPGSSYEQYF
TGTGCCAGCAGCGTAGAGCCGGGCAGCTCCTACGAGCAGTACTTC
>TRBD1|TRBV24-1|TRBJ2-2|.
CATGTGNTGELFF
TGTGCCACCGGGACAGGGAACACCGGGGAGCTGTTTTTT
>.|TRBV12-3/TRBV12-4|TRBJ2-3|.
CASGKRQGRDTQYF
TGTGCCAGCGGGAAGAGGCAGGGGAGAGATACGCAGTATTTT
>TRBD2|TRBV4-2|TRBJ2-1|.
CASSVRGGRTLYNEQFF
TGTGCCAGCAGCGTGAGGGGCGGGAGGACTTTATACAATGAGCAGTTCTTC
>.|TRBV20-1|TRBJ2-4|.
CSVLGAAKNIQYF
TGCAGTGTACTAGGCGCCGCCAAAAACATTCAGTACTTC
>TRBD2|TRBV7-6|TRBJ2-3|.
CASSPYSGGTDTQYF
TGTGCCAGCAGCCCATATAGCGGGGGCACAGATACGCAGTATTTT
>TRBD1|TRBV12-3/TRBV12-4|TRBJ2-7|.
CASSLGDSPSIEQYF
TGTGCCAGCAGTTTAGGGGACAGCCCATCGATCGAGCAGTACTTC
>.|TRBV20-1|TRBJ2-5|.
CSASTGGYQETQYF
TGCAGTGCTAGTACCGGGGGTTACCAAGAGACCCAGTACTTC
>.|TRBV6-6|TRBJ2-7|few
CASRHGQTYEQYF
TGTGCCAGCAGACATGGACAGACCTACGAGCAGTACTTC
>.|TRBV20-1|TRBJ2-1|.
CSASAYLEQFF
TGCAGTGCTAGCGCCTACCTTGAGCAGTTCTTC
>TRBD2|TRBV4-1|TRBJ2-2|few
CASSKRGLAGDLNTGELFF
TGCGCCAGCAGTAAAAGGGGGCTAGCGGGGGATCTGAACACCGGGGAGCTGTTTTTT
>.|TRBV20-1|TRBJ1-1|few
CSARKPLNTEAFF
TGCAGTGCTAGAAAGCCCTTAAACACTGAAGCTTTCTTT
>.|TRBV7-2|TRBJ2-7|many
CASSLASAEQYF
TGTGCCAGCAGCTTAGCGTCAGCCGAGCAGTACTTC
>.|TRBV20-1|TRBJ2-5|few
CSAPGHLYQETQYF
TGCAGTGCTCCGGGACACCTGTACCAAGAGACCCAGTACTTC
>.|TRBV29-1|TRBJ1-3|.
CSVDRFGNTIYF
TGCAGCGTGGACAGATTCGGAAACACCATATATTTT
>TRBD1|TRBV12-5|TRBJ2-7|few
CASGSGTGISEQYF
TGTGCTAGTGGCTCGGGGACAGGGATTTCCGAGCAGTACTTC
>TRBD1|TRBV12-3/TRBV12-4|TRBJ1-5|many
CASSFGQGNQPQHF
TGTGCCAGCAGTTTTGGACAGGGTAATCAGCCCCAGCATTTT
>TRBD2|TRBV4-1|TRBJ2-1|few
CASSQTYERGGPSEQFF
TGCGCCAGCAGCCAAACCTACGAGCGGGGGGGTCCGAGCGAGCAGTTCTTC
>.|TRBV7-2|TRBJ1-1|.
CASSLAGRRGNTEAFF
TGTGCCAGCAGCTTAGCCGGCAGGAGGGGGAACACTGAAGCTTTCTTT
>.|TRBV10-2|TRBJ2-3|.
CASRDHPGVDTQYF
TGCGCCAGCAGAGACCACCCAGGGGTAGATACGCAGTATTTT
>TRBD1|TRBV12-3/TRBV12-4|TRBJ1-2|many
CASRATGVDGYTF
TGTGCCAGCAGGGCGACAGGGGTTGATGGCTACACCTTC
>TRBD2|TRBV20-1|TRBJ2-7|few
CSAPFGSSGAYEQYF
TGCAGTGCTCCTTTTGGTTCTAGCGGGGCCTACGAGCAGTACTTC
>.|TRBV7-2|TRBJ2-1|many
CASSPQRRYNEQFF
TGTGCCAGCAGCCCACAACGCCGATACAATGAGCAGTTCTTC
>.|TRBV10-3|TRBJ2-1|.
CAISRGPNEQFF
TGTGCCATCAGTCGGGGGCCAAATGAGCAGTTCTTC
>TRBD1|TRBV10-3|TRBJ1-2|few
CAISEGTETYGYTF
TGTGCCATCAGTGAGGGGACAGAAACCTATGGCTACACCTTC
>TRBD2|TRBV6-1|TRBJ2-1|.
CASSRLAGGELNEQFF
TGTGCCAGCAGTCGACTAGCGGGAGGAGAACTGAATGAGCAGTTCTTC
>TRBD1|TRBV29-1|TRBJ2-1|.
CSGSGTGVNEQFF
TGCAGCGGCTCCGGGACAGGGGTAAATGAGCAGTTCTTC
>.|TRBV6-2/TRBV6-3|TRBJ2-7|.
CASSLRGTIVRYEQYF
TGTGCCAGCAGTCTCAGGGGGACTATTGTGAGGTACGAGCAGTACTTC
>TRBD1|TRBV18|TRBJ1-1|few
CASSPERQGLNTEAFF
TGTGCCAGCTCACCAGAGAGACAGGGGCTTAACACTGAAGCTTTCTTT
>.|TRBV10-3|TRBJ2-3|few
CAISVSGYADTQYF
TGTGCCATCAGTGTATCCGGGTACGCAGATACGCAGTATTTT
>TRBD1|TRBV10-2|TRBJ1-1|.
CASRTDRGLGGTEAFF
TGCGCCAGCAGGACGGACAGGGGGCTGGGGGGGACTGAAGCTTTCTTT
>.|TRBV4-1|TRBJ1-6|few
CASSREAVSKSPLHF
TGCGCCAGCAGCCGTGAGGCTGTCTCCAAATCACCCCTCCACTTT
>TRBD1|TRBV29-1|TRBJ2-7|.
CSVEDTAGTAVGQYF
TGCAGCGTTGAAGACACCGCCGGGACAGCGGTCGGGCAGTACTTC
>.|TRBV7-9|TRBJ2-3|few
CASSLGGNTQYF
TGTGCCAGCAGCTTAGGCGGTAATACGCAGTATTTT
>.|TRBV4-3|TRBJ2-1|many
CASSQDGGEYNEQFF
TGCGCCAGCAGCCAAGACGGAGGTGAATACAATGAGCAGTTCTTC
>.|TRBV6-1|TRBJ1-3|.
CASSFRGPGGNTIYF
TGTGCCAGCAGCTTCAGGGGCCCAGGGGGAAACACCATATATTTT
>TRBD2|TRBV7-2|TRBJ2-7|.
CASSLTSGTSAKEQYF
TGTGCCAGCAGCCTCACATCCGGGACTAGCGCCAAGGAGCAGTACTTC
>TRBD2|TRBV6-2/TRBV6-3|TRBJ2-1|.
CASSTQPGLVSNEQFF
TGTGCCAGCAGTACTCAACCGGGACTAGTTAGCAATGAGCAGTTCTTC